This T cell receptor beta chain was recorded in a study of T cells in Graves' hyperthyroidism and ophthalmopathy. Study observations and caveats: Blood also carried most thyroid clonotypes expanded above 0.001. Model-based prediction identified ophthalmopathy a median roughly 5.9 months prior to its onset.

What was amplified from RNA transcripts were TCR beta CDR3 regions. Primed by the HTBI set, a first-round RT-PCR was run on the TCR CDR3. TCRdb used MiXCR to reprocess the multiplex PCR reads, holding one entry per CDR3 protein. The sample shows 400,000 to 550,000 distinct CDR3 sequences, under 15% of them seen only once. V lost 5 bases to trimming and J lost 0 bases, with 11 bases between them. CDR1 and CDR2 from the germline V gene are SGHVS and FQNEAQ. CDR3 length equals 16 residues. Diagnosis rested on symptoms, serum thyroxine and TRAb, thyroid ultrasound, and orbital computed tomography. This clonotype was recorded a few times. Its target is unknown.

V is TRBV7-8 and J is TRBJ2-6; no reliable D call. The origin of this receptor is a woman under 30 with Graves' hyperthyroidism. Source material: blood. The chain's CDR3 is CASSPSWISGANVLTF. The CDR3 DNA is TGTGCCAGCAGCCCGTCCTGGATCTCTGGGGCCAACGTCCTGACTTTC.